This T cell receptor beta chain was found in a study of T cells in Graves' hyperthyroidism and ophthalmopathy. Regarding this clonotype: The antigen is not known.

Reasons for excluding patients were uncontrolled infection, other autoimmune disease, pregnancy or lactation. Points from the study as a whole: The blood repertoire included most of the expanded thyroid clonotypes above 0.001.

V lost 4 bases and J 2 bases, leaving 8 bases between the germline ends. Germline V gene lookup returns CDR1 GTSNPN and CDR2 SVGIG (reference sequence). The CDR3 is 13 amino acids. The source material, RNA transcripts, was used to amplify TCR beta CDR3 regions. First-round RT-PCR with HTBI primers amplified the TCR CDR3 region. TCRdb fed the multiplex PCR reads into MiXCR, producing one record per CDR3 protein. The sample records 700,000 or so distinct CDR3 sequences, 16% being singletons. The chain carries TRBV30 and TRBJ2-2; D ambiguous. This receptor was identified in a man aged 18 to 29 with Graves' hyperthyroidism. Material for sequencing was blood. For the CDR3, the DNA is TGTGCCTGGAACGAATTTAACACCGGGGAGCTGTTTTTT. Protein: CAWNEFNTGELFF.